A single T cell receptor (beta chain) is shown here with its context. Antigen specificity is unknown. CDR1 and CDR2 from the germline V gene are SNHLY and FYNNEI. V was cut by 6 bases and J by 0 bases, with 18 bases left in between. CDR3 length: 17 amino acids. The PCR employed 60 Vbeta primers together with 13 Jbeta primers. Repertoires were generated with immunoSEQ multiplex PCR, while TCRdb's copy carries only in-frame clones and drops some. Of 100,000 to 150,000 clones listed, 77% are singletons. The sample belongs to a study of cytomegalovirus exposure and HLA in healthy donors. Overall study context: Earlier, 110 million or so unique TCR beta sequences were recovered from about 200 million T cells by an analysis. Caucasian-associated ancestry cluster membership applied to approximately 80% of under 450 genotyped donors.

General study results and limits: A later analysis reportedly found that, within productive TCRs, an Asian-associated ancestry cluster had fewer N-insertions than the mean observed across the roughly 610 donors.

Sequencing was carried out using PBMCs. This receptor was taken from a man in his late teens or twenties in good health and CMV-seropositive. V and J are TRBV2 and TRBJ2-1; perhaps TRBD2 as D (6 bases). CDR3 nucleotide sequence: TGTGCCAGCAGACCCGTGGGACTGGGGTCCTCCTACAATGAGCAGTTCTTC. Translation gives CASRPVGLGSSYNEQFF.